This T cell receptor (beta chain) was obtained from a study of blood T cells in healthy people across ages (dated by TCRdb to between 2014 and 2017). For context, the study as a whole: In model experiments, template switching captured roughly one uniquely barcoded TCR beta cDNA molecule for every two T cells. Age-related changes in TCR beta repertoire diversity were measured in the study by deep sequencing normalized with unique cDNA molecular identifiers. Four age groups were formed from the donors: young (average about 15 years), middle-aged (around 41), aged (about 62) and long-lived (less than 85). To avoid experimental bias, donors of different ages were randomly spread across the sequencing lanes. For two donors (one aged 18 to 30 and one aged 80 or older), the study analyzed two additional independent replicas of 1 million unique cDNA reads from the same blood draw.

Broader findings and caveats from the paper: Observed TCR beta diversity per million T cells fell roughly linearly with age, and a significant reduction was already apparent by age roughly 40. A strong correlation was found between observed TCR beta diversity and the percentage of naive T cells measured by flow cytometry. Bulk unsorted PBMC profiling prevented conclusive comparison of naive and antigen-experienced compartments. Estimates of total diversity from one million sequenced T cells were regarded as lower bounds and underestimates. Compared with the aged group, the long-lived group had more naive CD4+ T cells, fewer expanded clones and increased TCR diversity, suggesting age selection. Donor CMV infection status was unknown, potentially confounding age-related changes in expanded clonotypes.

Systemically healthy Caucasian individuals from Russia, around 39 in total and aged about 6 to 100 years, were included as donors. About 9.1 milliliters of peripheral blood were collected from each donor into EDTA-treated Vacutainer tubes. Ficoll-Paque density-gradient centrifugation was used to isolate PBMCs, with at least 7 million per sample. Trizol reagent was used to extract total RNA from the PBMCs, yielding at least 5 micrograms per sample. For every donor, an aliquot of PBMCs went through flow cytometry to measure the percentages of naive CD45RAhigh/CD27high T cells. The CDR3 sequence holds 13 residues, the cysteine and phenylalanine included. Only the CDR3 region is kept as DNA, spanning 39 bases read in frame from base 1. Trimming accounts for 7 bases at V and 3 bases at J, while the number of junction bases matched to no gene is 6. Per the germline V gene (reference sequence), LGHDT is the CDR1 and YNNKEL is the CDR2.

Receptor libraries were prepared by 5' RACE. These reads were obtained on an Illumina HiSeq 2500. A second PCR of about 6 to 11 cycles was run with a J-beta primer mix and a sample-barcoded 5' primer. A unique molecular identifier was introduced onto each TCR beta cDNA molecule by a template-switch 5' adaptor carrying 12 random nucleotides. Each sample yielded at least 3 million CDR3-containing paired-end reads. All of the RNA was converted into first-strand cDNA using the Mint cDNA synthesis kit, with a TRBC-specific oligonucleotide serving as the primer. After uracil-DNA glycosylase treatment, a first 18-cycle PCR used universal primers M1SS and BC2_uni_R on all cDNA. The original methods were these. For normalization, 1 million high-quality reads were randomly selected from each sample, with every read carrying a distinct molecular identifier. Reads sharing molecular identifiers were discarded rather than binned into consensus sequences. MiTCR, with a Q25 quality threshold and the strictest error-elimination algorithm, was used for CDR3 identification, clonotype clustering and error correction. Lower-bound total TCR beta diversity was estimated with a nonparametric unseen species model using Euler transformation. Through fastp at Q25 and MiXCR, TCRdb rebuilt clones from the public reads, retaining in-frame beta chains. One record per CDR3 amino acid sequence lists the most common genes and DNA. These V and J calls are TCRdb output, not the study's own analysis. This sample gives hundreds of thousands of distinct CDR3 sequences in total; around 42% of them show up just once. The biggest ten clones account for roughly 18% of the sample.

A remark on this clonotype: Its antigen remains undetermined. Base qualities were left out, and no much larger clone turns up one base away.

Sequencing used blood. This clonotype was sampled from a man in his 60s in good health. The chain joins TRBV3-1 to TRBJ2-7; TRBD1 matches 7 bases in the middle. The encoded CDR3 is CASKQGTDYEQYF. The nucleotide sequence is given as TGTGCCAGCAAACAGGGGACAGACTACGAGCAGTACTTC.